This passage covers 3 T cell receptor beta chains from one sample sequenced in a study of blood T cell repertoires in COVID-19. Profiled with immunoSEQ multiplex PCR; TCRdb holds only in-frame clones, not every one. The top ten clones hold approximately 1% of a sample with approximately 360,000 clones, approximately 87% of them seen once. Sequenced: PBMCs or T cells enriched from blood (not recorded which). The origin of the receptors is a woman in her 30s with acute COVID-19.

The chain links TRBV6-5 to TRBJ2-3; perhaps TRBD1 as D (7 bases). Deletions cut 2 bases from V and 6 bases from J, with 18 bases between. Germline loops: CDR1 MNHEY, CDR2 SVGAGI. The CDR3 loop spans 16 amino acids. CDR3 sequence: CASSYQTGRNPDTQYF. The CDR3 DNA reads as TGTGCCAGCAGTTACCAGACAGGGAGGAACCCGGATACGCAGTATTTT.

V gene TRBV9 combines with J gene TRBJ2-2, with a tentative D call TRBD2 (6 bases). The V gene lost 9 bases and the J gene lost 1 base, with 13 bases spanning the gap. Looked up from germline, CDR1 is SGDLS and CDR2 is YYNGEE. CDR3 length: 14 amino acids. In DNA, the CDR3 is TGTGCCACAAGACCGGGAGTGAACACCGGGGAGCTGTTTTTT. Translation: CATRPGVNTGELFF.

The V call is TRBV27, the J call TRBJ1-1; D unclear. The V and J ends lost 5 bases and 0 bases respectively, with 10 bases between them. This CDR3 region has 14 residues. Germline CDR1 MNHEY, CDR2 SMNVEV (reference sequence). This CDR3 is CASSPGALNTEAFF. CDR3 nucleotides: TGTGCCAGCAGTCCCGGAGCCTTGAACACTGAAGCTTTCTTT.